This is a list of T cell receptor beta chains from one sample in a study of vaccination and CD4 T cells after COVID-19. MiXCR, applied by TCRdb to the PCR reads, yields one record per CDR3 protein. The sample yields just over 20,000 distinct CDR3 sequences, around 50% seen once. This sample comprised CD4+ T cells from blood, obtained before SARS-CoV-2 vaccination. These TCRs come from a human donor who had recovered from COVID-19. Both conserved end residues are part of each CDR3. The D gene is left open where the match is weak. Clone size is stated in some rows and not others, as once, few, many or a class when expanded.

clone_size	d_call	v_call	j_call	cdr3_nt	cdr3_aa
-	-	TRBV19	TRBJ1-5	TGTGCCAGTAGTATAGTAGGCCGAGGGAATCAGCCCCAGCATTTT	CASSIVGRGNQPQHF
-	-	TRBV7-2	TRBJ2-7	TGTGCCAGCAGCTCCCCACGAGCGACCGCAGTCAAGTACTTC	CASSSPRATAVKYF
-	-	TRBV10-1	TRBJ1-3	TGCGCCAGCAGTGAAGGCACTGGAAACACCATATATTTT	CASSEGTGNTIYF
-	-	TRBV20-1	TRBJ2-7	TGCAGTGCCCGCTCCCCTGGCAGTACTTACTACGAGCAGTACTTC	CSARSPGSTYYEQYF
-	TRBD2	TRBV2	TRBJ2-3	TGTGCCAGTAGGAGGGGACTAGCGGGAGCCACAGATACGCAGTATTTT	CASRRGLAGATDTQYF
-	-	TRBV21-1	TRBJ2-7	TGTGCCAGCAGCTCCCGGTGGACTAGCGTGAAAATATACGAGCAGTACTTC	CASSSRWTSVKIYEQYF
-	TRBD1	TRBV19	TRBJ2-5	TGTGCCAGTAGTACCACACAGGGGGCGGAGACCCAGTACTTC	CASSTTQGAETQYF
-	-	TRBV7-8	TRBJ1-2	TGTGCCAGCAGCTTAGTCTATGGGCACGGCAGCTATGGCTACACCTTC	CASSLVYGHGSYGYTF
-	-	TRBV6-1	TRBJ1-6	TGTGCCAGCAGTGAAGCGGGGGAACCACCCCTCCACTTT	CASSEAGEPPLHF
few	-	TRBV7-6	TRBJ1-1	TGTGCCAGCAGCACCGTACAGGGGAACACTGAAGCTTTCTTT	CASSTVQGNTEAFF
-	TRBD2	TRBV25-1	TRBJ2-6	TGTGCCAGCCTGGGGAGGGAGGCCAACGTCCTGACTTTC	CASLGREANVLTF
-	-	TRBV6-5	TRBJ1-6	TGTGCCAGCAGTTACCTGGACGGAGAAGGTTCACCCCTCCACTTT	CASSYLDGEGSPLHF
once	-	TRBV25-1	TRBJ2-2	TGTGCCAGCGTCGACAGGAGGAACACCGGGGAGCTGTTTTTT	CASVDRRNTGELFF
-	TRBD1	TRBV20-1	TRBJ1-4	TGCAGTGCTCGACAGGGATCAAGGGAAAAACTGTTTTTT	CSARQGSREKLFF
once	TRBD2	TRBV7-9	TRBJ2-3	TGTGCCAGCAGCCCCAGAGCGGGAGGGAGCACAGATACGCAGTATTTT	CASSPRAGGSTDTQYF
few	-	TRBV6-1	TRBJ2-3	TGTGCCAGCAGTCAAATAGTTGGTACGCAGTATTTT	CASSQIVGTQYF
-	-	TRBV2	TRBJ1-5	TGTGCCAGCAGTGGTCAGAGTAGCAATCAGCCCCAGCATTTT	CASSGQSSNQPQHF
-	TRBD2	TRBV11-2	TRBJ2-3	TGTGCCAGCAGCTTAGGTAGCGGGAGCACAGATACGCAGTATTTT	CASSLGSGSTDTQYF
-	-	TRBV12-3/TRBV12-4	TRBJ1-1	TGTGCCAGCAGTTTTGAGGCAGGGAAGAACACTGAAGCTTTCTTT	CASSFEAGKNTEAFF
-	-	TRBV24-1	TRBJ1-1	TGTGCCACCCGTGTGTACGGGGCAGGCGCTTTCTTT	CATRVYGAGAFF
-	-	TRBV7-9	TRBJ1-1	TGTGCCAGCAGCACAGTAGGGACTGAAGCTTTCTTT	CASSTVGTEAFF
-	-	TRBV25-1	TRBJ1-6	TGTGCCAGCAGCGTTATAGGGTCTTCACCCCTCCACTTT	CASSVIGSSPLHF
-	TRBD2	TRBV7-9	TRBJ2-1	TGTGCCAGCAGCTTAGCCCCCGCGGGGGTAGGTCATCGGGAGCAGTTCTTC	CASSLAPAGVGHREQFF
few	-	TRBV7-9	TRBJ2-7	TGTGCCAGCAGCCTACAGAGTTCCTACGAGCAGTACTTC	CASSLQSSYEQYF
few	TRBD2	TRBV27	TRBJ2-2	TGTGCCAGCAGTCCGAGTCTAGCGGGATATCTCGGGGAGCTGTTTTTT	CASSPSLAGYLGELFF
few	-	TRBV19	TRBJ1-5	TGTGCCAGTAGGAACGCGGGACATCAGCCCCAGCATTTT	CASRNAGHQPQHF
-	-	TRBV10-3	TRBJ2-5	TGTGCCATCAGTGAATTTGCGATAGGTGGGGAGACCCAGTACTTC	CAISEFAIGGETQYF
once	TRBD2	TRBV7-8	TRBJ2-1	TGTGCCAGCAGCTTTAGCGGGAGAATGAACAATGAGCAGTTCTTC	CASSFSGRMNNEQFF
-	-	TRBV20-1	TRBJ2-1	TGCAGTGCTAGCGGGGACATGAAATACAATGAGCAGTTCTTC	CSASGDMKYNEQFF
-	TRBD1	TRBV2	TRBJ2-3	TGTGCCAGCAGTAGGTACAGGGGGACAGATACGCAGTATTTT	CASSRYRGTDTQYF
-	-	TRBV19	TRBJ1-3	TGTGCCAGTAGCACTCGACGGATCTCTGGAAACACCATATATTTT	CASSTRRISGNTIYF
few	-	TRBV24-1	TRBJ1-2	TGTGCCACCAGTAATGGGGGCTCCGAGGGGAGCTACACCTTC	CATSNGGSEGSYTF
once	TRBD2	TRBV20-1	TRBJ2-1	TGCAGTGCTTCACCACCTAGCGGGAGCGGTTACAATGAGCAGTTCTTC	CSASPPSGSGYNEQFF
-	-	TRBV2	TRBJ1-5	TGTGCCAGCAGTGACAGGGTAGGAAGCAATCAGCCCCAGCATTTT	CASSDRVGSNQPQHF
-	-	TRBV15	TRBJ1-5	TGTGCCACCAGCGCCACTTGGGATCAGCCCCAGCATTTT	CATSATWDQPQHF
-	-	TRBV7-8	TRBJ1-2	TGTGCCAGCAGCTTGGAAACGGGGGTAATCTATGGCTACACCTTC	CASSLETGVIYGYTF
-	TRBD1	TRBV12-3/TRBV12-4	TRBJ2-7	TGTGCCAGCAGCCTAACAGGGGACTACGAGCAGTACTTC	CASSLTGDYEQYF
-	TRBD1	TRBV7-3	TRBJ1-2	TGTGCCAGCAGTCAGGACAGGGACTATGGCTACACCTTC	CASSQDRDYGYTF
-	-	TRBV20-1	TRBJ2-1	TGCAGTGCTCCGACGACGTTTTCTAATAATGAGCAGTTCTTC	CSAPTTFSNNEQFF
-	-	TRBV6-1	TRBJ1-2	TGTGCCAGCAAAACCTCCGGGACAACAAAAACTAACTATGGCTACACCTTC	CASKTSGTTKTNYGYTF
few	-	TRBV20-1	TRBJ1-5	TGCAGTGCTAAATCCGTTGGGGGCGCGGGGCAGCCCCAGCATTTT	CSAKSVGGAGQPQHF
-	TRBD2	TRBV20-1	TRBJ2-3	TGCAGTGCTGACATCAGCGGGAGACGGACCACAGATACGCAGTATTTT	CSADISGRRTTDTQYF
-	TRBD1	TRBV28	TRBJ2-2	TGTGCCAGCAGTTTTGGGGACAGGGGTGTCGGGGAGCTGTTTTTT	CASSFGDRGVGELFF
-	-	TRBV7-7	TRBJ2-3	TGTGCCAGCAGCTTAACGGGAGTAGGGACAGATACGCAGTATTTT	CASSLTGVGTDTQYF
-	-	TRBV9	TRBJ1-2	TGTGCCAGCAGCGTAGGCGACGGGAACTATGGCTACACCTTC	CASSVGDGNYGYTF
once	-	TRBV20-1	TRBJ1-2	TGCAGTGCTAGAGATCCCGGGAGGCGGGATGGCTACACCTTC	CSARDPGRRDGYTF
-	-	TRBV20-1	TRBJ1-5	TGCAGTGCTAGAAATCAGGGGATCGGCAATCAGCCCCAGCATTTT	CSARNQGIGNQPQHF
once	-	TRBV6-5	TRBJ2-7	TGTGCCAGCAGTTACCCGGAGGACTATCTCGCGAGAACTACCAACTCCTACGAGCAGTACTTC	CASSYPEDYLARTTNSYEQYF
few	-	TRBV19	TRBJ1-6	TGTGCCAGTAGCCAACAGGGTCGAAATTCACCCCTCCACTTT	CASSQQGRNSPLHF
-	TRBD2	TRBV12-3/TRBV12-4	TRBJ2-7	TGTGCCAGCAGTCGCCCGACTAGCTTAGGGTACGAGCAGTACTTC	CASSRPTSLGYEQYF
-	-	TRBV20-1	TRBJ2-4	TGCAGTGCTAGAGAATCGGCAGCAATAGTCGGTTTGGGCAAAAACATTCAGTACTTC	CSARESAAIVGLGKNIQYF
-	-	TRBV29-1	TRBJ2-3	TGCAGCGTTGAGGACGTGAATACGCAGTATTTT	CSVEDVNTQYF
-	-	TRBV27	TRBJ2-7	TGTGCCAGCAGTTTATCGTTACTCATGGGGGGAGTTATGGACGAGCAGTACTTC	CASSLSLLMGGVMDEQYF
few	TRBD1	TRBV24-1	TRBJ1-5	TGTGCCACCACGGCGGGGGGACAGGGGTCGTGTCAGCCCCAGCATTTT	CATTAGGQGSCQPQHF
-	-	TRBV5-8	TRBJ1-6	TGTGCCAGCAGCCCCCGCCGGGGTCAGTCACCCCTCCACTTT	CASSPRRGQSPLHF
few	-	TRBV20-1	TRBJ2-5	TGCAGTGCTCACGCTGGGACTGCGGGAGAGACCCAGTACTTC	CSAHAGTAGETQYF
few	-	TRBV20-1	TRBJ2-3	TGCAGTGCTAGAGACCAGGGACGGAGGTCAGATACGCAGTATTTT	CSARDQGRRSDTQYF
once	-	TRBV6-5	TRBJ2-3	TGTGCCAGCAGTTACGACTTAAGGGGAGATACGCAGTATTTT	CASSYDLRGDTQYF
-	-	TRBV27	TRBJ1-3	TGTGCCAGCAGTTACCAGGCTGGAAACACCATATATTTT	CASSYQAGNTIYF